This T cell receptor beta chain was captured by sequencing in a study of cytomegalovirus exposure and HLA in healthy donors. Study outcomes and limitations: Reportedly, HLA-A and HLA-B alleles of most subjects were accurately predicted from TCR beta. Cytomegalovirus status, reportedly, was diagnosed with high specificity and sensitivity by the classifier.

CDR1 and CDR2 (germline): SGHDT, YYEEEE. V was cut by 2 bases and J by 4 bases, with 9 bases left in between. CDR3 length: 14 residues. 13 Jbeta primers and 60 Vbeta primers were used for the PCR. Sequenced by immunoSEQ multiplex PCR; TCRdb stores in-frame clones only, minus some. The table lists about 82,000 clones, more than 60% of them singletons. With regard to this clone: Its antigen is currently unknown.

This sequence joins TRBV5-6 and TRBJ1-4; maybe TRBD1 (6 bases). The sample comprised PBMCs. The TCR comes from a human donor in good health. The CDR3 DNA sequence: TGTGCCAGCAGCTTCTTCAGGGGTAATGAAAAACTGTTTTTT. Its protein is CASSFFRGNEKLFF. The full variable domain, rest sourced from reference TRBV5-6 and TRBJ1-4, is DAGVTQSPTHLIKTRGQQVTLRCSPKSGHDTVSWYQQALGQGPQFIFQYYEEEERQRGNFPDRFSGHQFPNYSSELNVNALLLGDSALYLCASSFFRGNEKLFFGSGTQLSVL.